This T cell receptor beta chain originates from a study of CD4 T cells in relation to SARS-CoV-2 and coronaviruses. Study background: Crossreactive spike epitopes shared across donors were mapped to their HLA restriction.

A note on this clone: What it binds is unknown.

The assay was immunoSEQ multiplex PCR, and TCRdb's table has in-frame clones only and misses some. The repertoire consists of around 35,000 clones, with under 90% occurring once and the leading ten covering over 4%. Notes on the study in general: Compared with monoreactive clones, crossreactive clones showed significantly weaker SARS-CoV-2 expansion.

V lost 4 bases to trimming and J lost 3 bases, with 12 bases between them. This CDR3 is built from 15 residues. Germline assignment: CDR1 MNHEY and CDR2 SMNVEV (reference sequence). The J gene is TRBJ2-2, the V gene TRBV27; D gene unclear. Material for sequencing was naive CD4+ T cells from PBMCs, cultured in vitro. Noted subset: naive CD4+ T cells isolated by negative enrichment. This TCR was recovered from an adult with COVID-19. The DNA of the CDR3 is TGTGCCAGCAGTTCCTCTGGCGGCTACACCGGGGAGCTGTTTTTT. This sequence encodes CASSSSGGYTGELFF.